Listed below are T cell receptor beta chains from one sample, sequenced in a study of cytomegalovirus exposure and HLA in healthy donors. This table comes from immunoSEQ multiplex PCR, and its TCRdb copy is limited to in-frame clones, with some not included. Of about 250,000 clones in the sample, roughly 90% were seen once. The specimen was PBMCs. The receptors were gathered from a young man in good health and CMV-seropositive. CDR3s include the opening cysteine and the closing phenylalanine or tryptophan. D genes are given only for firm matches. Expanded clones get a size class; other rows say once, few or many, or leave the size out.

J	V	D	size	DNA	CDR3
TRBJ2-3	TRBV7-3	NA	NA	TGTGCCAGCAGCCCCAGGACGGCAGATACGCAGTATTTT	CASSPRTADTQYF
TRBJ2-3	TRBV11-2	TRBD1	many	TGTGCCAGCAGCTCCCCGACAGGGACAAGTACAGATACGCAGTATTTT	CASSSPTGTSTDTQYF
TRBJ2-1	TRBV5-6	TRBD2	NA	TGTGCCAGCAGCCCGGGACTAGCGGGAGAAAATGAGCAGTTCTTC	CASSPGLAGENEQFF
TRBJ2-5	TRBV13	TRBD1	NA	TGTGCCAGCAGCCACACAGGGGGCCCGGGGAGGGAGACCCAGTACTTC	CASSHTGGPGRETQYF
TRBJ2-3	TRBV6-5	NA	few	TGTGCCAGCAGTCACGCCGATACGCAGTATTTT	CASSHADTQYF
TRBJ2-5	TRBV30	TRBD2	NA	TGTGCCTGGGGGGAGGTAGCGGGATCGGAGACCCAGTACTTC	CAWGEVAGSETQYF
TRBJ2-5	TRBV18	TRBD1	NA	TGTGCCAGCTCACCTTGGACAGGGGGGGAGACCCAGTACTTC	CASSPWTGGETQYF
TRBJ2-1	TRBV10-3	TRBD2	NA	TGTGCCATCAGCGGACAGCTAGCGGGAGACAATGAGCAGTTCTTC	CAISGQLAGDNEQFF
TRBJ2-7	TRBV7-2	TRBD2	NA	TGTGCCAGCAGCTCGGGACTAGCGATAGCCTACGAGCAGTACTTC	CASSSGLAIAYEQYF
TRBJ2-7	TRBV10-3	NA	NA	TGTGCCATCAGTGAGTTAAGGGATAGATACGAGCAGTACTTC	CAISELRDRYEQYF
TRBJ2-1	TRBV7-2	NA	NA	TGTGCCAGCAGCTTAGGAGCGGGCGATGAGCAGTTCTTC	CASSLGAGDEQFF
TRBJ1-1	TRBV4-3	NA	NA	TGCGCCAGCAGCCAAGAGACAGGGAACACTGAAGCTTTCTTT	CASSQETGNTEAFF
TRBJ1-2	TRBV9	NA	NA	TGTGCCAGCAGCGTAGAGGCAGGGCTTAACTATGGCTACACCTTC	CASSVEAGLNYGYTF
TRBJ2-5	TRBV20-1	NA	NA	TGCAGTGCTAGGAAGGAGGAGACCCAGTACTTC	CSARKEETQYF
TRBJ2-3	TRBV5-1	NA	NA	TGCGCCAGCAGCAATTCCCTGGACACTGCTAGCACAGATACGCAGTATTTT	CASSNSLDTASTDTQYF
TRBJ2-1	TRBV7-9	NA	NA	TGTGCCAGCAGCTCCTGGGAGACTAGGTTTCATGAGCAGTTCTTC	CASSSWETRFHEQFF
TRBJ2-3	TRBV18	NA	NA	TGTGCCAGCTCCCCACGCACAGAGCCCGTTGAGTATTTT	CASSPRTEPVEYF
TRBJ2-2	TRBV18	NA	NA	TGTGCCAGCTCACCAACAGGAAAAGCGAACACCGGGGAGCTGTTTTTT	CASSPTGKANTGELFF
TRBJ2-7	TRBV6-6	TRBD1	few	TGTGCCAGCAGCACGGGACAGGGGACCTACGAGCAGTACTTC	CASSTGQGTYEQYF
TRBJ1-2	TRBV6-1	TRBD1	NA	TGTGCCAGCATCCGGGACAGGGGCTATGGCTACACCTTC	CASIRDRGYGYTF
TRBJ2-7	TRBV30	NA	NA	TGTGCCTGGTCGGCAGGGGATCTCTACGAGCAGTACTTC	CAWSAGDLYEQYF
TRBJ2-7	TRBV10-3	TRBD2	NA	TGTGCCATCAGTGAAGAAGCGGGACTAGCGGGCGAGCAGTACTTC	CAISEEAGLAGEQYF
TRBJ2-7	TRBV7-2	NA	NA	TGTGCCAGCAGCTTAGATGGGAGAGTACTTTACGAGCAGTACTTC	CASSLDGRVLYEQYF
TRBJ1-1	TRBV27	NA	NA	TGTGCCAGCAGTCTGCCGGGACCCAGGGGCACTGAAGCTTTCTTT	CASSLPGPRGTEAFF
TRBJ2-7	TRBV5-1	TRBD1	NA	TGCGCCAGCAGCCTCGGCCAAACAGGGGGCTACGAGCAGTACTTC	CASSLGQTGGYEQYF
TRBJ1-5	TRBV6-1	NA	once	TGTGCCAGCAGTGGTTCATTGGACACAAGCAATCAGCCCCAGCATTTT	CASSGSLDTSNQPQHF
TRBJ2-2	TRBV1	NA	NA	TGCACCAGCAGCCGACAAGCGGGCCTTACCGGGGAGCTGTTTTTT	CTSSRQAGLTGELFF
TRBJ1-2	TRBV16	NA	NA	TGTGCCAGCAGCCAATGGGCCCAGGTGGACTTC	CASSQWAQVDF
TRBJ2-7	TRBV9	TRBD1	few	TGTGCCAGCAGCCTAGCAGGGGGTTCCTACGAGCAGTACTTC	CASSLAGGSYEQYF
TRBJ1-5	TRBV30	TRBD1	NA	TGTGCCTGGAGCGGGAAGAAACCGGACAGGGCCGAGGATCAGCCCCAGCATTTT	CAWSGKKPDRAEDQPQHF
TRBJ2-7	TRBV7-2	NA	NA	TGTGCCAGCAGCTTGGCGGATGGGGGGTTGAACGAGCAGTACTTC	CASSLADGGLNEQYF
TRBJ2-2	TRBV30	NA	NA	TGTGCCTGGAGTGGTGGTAGCGGGAACACCGGGGAGCTGTTTTTT	CAWSGGSGNTGELFF
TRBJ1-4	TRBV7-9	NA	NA	TGTGCCAGCAGCTTCTTCAAACGGGTAGATGAAAAACTGTTTTTT	CASSFFKRVDEKLFF
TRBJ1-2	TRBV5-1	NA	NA	TGCGCCAGCAGCTTGGAGGACACGACTAACTATGGCTACACCTTC	CASSLEDTTNYGYTF
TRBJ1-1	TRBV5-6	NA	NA	TGTGCCAGCAACCTTAGGAACACTGAAGCTTTCTTT	CASNLRNTEAFF
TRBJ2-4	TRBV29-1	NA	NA	TGCAGCGTTCAGGTCGGGTCCAAAAACATTCAGTACTTC	CSVQVGSKNIQYF
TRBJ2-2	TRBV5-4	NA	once	TGTGCCAGCAGCCCTCAGGGGAGTACCGGGGAGCTGTTTTTT	CASSPQGSTGELFF
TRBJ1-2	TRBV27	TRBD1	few	TGTGCCAGCAGTTTATCCCCTCGACAGGGATGGGGGTATGGCTACACCTTC	CASSLSPRQGWGYGYTF
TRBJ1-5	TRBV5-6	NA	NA	TGTGCCAGCAGTATCGACGGGGGCCATCAGCCCCAGCATTTT	CASSIDGGHQPQHF
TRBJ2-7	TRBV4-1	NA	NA	TGCGCCAGCAGCGCAGGTGGCGAGCAGTACTTC	CASSAGGEQYF
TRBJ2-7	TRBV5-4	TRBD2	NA	TGTGCCAGCAGCCAGGGCAGCGGGAACGAGCAGTACTTC	CASSQGSGNEQYF
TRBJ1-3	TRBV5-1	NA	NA	TGCGCCAGCAGCCCCAAAAACAAGGGAGACACCATATATTTT	CASSPKNKGDTIYF
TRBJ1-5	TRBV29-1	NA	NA	TGCAGCGTCTGGACCGGTAAGGATCAGCCCCAGCATTTT	CSVWTGKDQPQHF
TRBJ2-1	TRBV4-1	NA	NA	TGCGCCAGCAGCCGATCTTTTTTAGGGGGGACCTACAATGAGCAGTTCTTC	CASSRSFLGGTYNEQFF
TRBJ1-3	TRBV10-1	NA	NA	TGCGCCAGCAGTGAGAATCCGGGTGGTGACAGTTCTTACTCTGGAAACACCATATATTTT	CASSENPGGDSSYSGNTIYF
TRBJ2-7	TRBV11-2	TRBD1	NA	TGTGCCAGCAGCTTAGGGACAGGCTACGAGCAGTACTTC	CASSLGTGYEQYF
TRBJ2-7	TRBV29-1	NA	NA	TGCAGCGTTCGGCACAGGCTTTCCTACGAGCAGTACTTC	CSVRHRLSYEQYF
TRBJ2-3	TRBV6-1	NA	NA	TGTGCCAGCAGTGAAATTATGAATACGCAGTATTTT	CASSEIMNTQYF
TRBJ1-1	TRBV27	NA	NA	TGTGCCAGCAGAAACGGGGTTGAAGCTTTCTTT	CASRNGVEAFF
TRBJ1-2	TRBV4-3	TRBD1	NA	TGCGCCAGCAGTCCGGGACAGGGGGCTTTTGGCTACACCTTC	CASSPGQGAFGYTF
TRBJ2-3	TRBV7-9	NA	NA	TGTGCCAGCAGCGGAAGTACCACAGATACGCAGTATTTT	CASSGSTTDTQYF
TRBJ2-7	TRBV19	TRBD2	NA	TGTGCCAGTAGTATCCTCTCTAGCGGGTTGTACGAGCAGTACTTC	CASSILSSGLYEQYF
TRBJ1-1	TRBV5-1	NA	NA	TGCGCCAGCAGCTTGGGCGGGGACCCTGAAGCTTTCTTT	CASSLGGDPEAFF
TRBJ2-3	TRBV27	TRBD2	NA	TGTGCCAGCAGTTTATTTGGGGGAGGGCCTGCAGATACGCAGTATTTT	CASSLFGGGPADTQYF
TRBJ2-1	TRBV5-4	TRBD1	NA	TGTGCCAGCAGCCCTCCCAGGCGGACAGGGGGACGGTCCTCCTACAATGAGCAGTTCTTC	CASSPPRRTGGRSSYNEQFF
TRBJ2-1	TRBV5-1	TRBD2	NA	TGCGCCAGCAGCTTTAGCGGGAGGGTGTGGGATGAGCAGTTCTTC	CASSFSGRVWDEQFF
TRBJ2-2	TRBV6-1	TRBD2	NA	TGTGCCATGCGGACCGGGACTAGGGATACCGGGGAGCTGTTTTTT	CAMRTGTRDTGELFF
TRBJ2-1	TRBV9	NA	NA	TGTGCCAGCAGCGTAGACGGGAGCACCGGGAATGAGCAGTTCTTC	CASSVDGSTGNEQFF
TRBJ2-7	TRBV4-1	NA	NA	TGCGCCAGCAGCCAAAGGACAGTCTCCTACGAGCAGTACTTC	CASSQRTVSYEQYF